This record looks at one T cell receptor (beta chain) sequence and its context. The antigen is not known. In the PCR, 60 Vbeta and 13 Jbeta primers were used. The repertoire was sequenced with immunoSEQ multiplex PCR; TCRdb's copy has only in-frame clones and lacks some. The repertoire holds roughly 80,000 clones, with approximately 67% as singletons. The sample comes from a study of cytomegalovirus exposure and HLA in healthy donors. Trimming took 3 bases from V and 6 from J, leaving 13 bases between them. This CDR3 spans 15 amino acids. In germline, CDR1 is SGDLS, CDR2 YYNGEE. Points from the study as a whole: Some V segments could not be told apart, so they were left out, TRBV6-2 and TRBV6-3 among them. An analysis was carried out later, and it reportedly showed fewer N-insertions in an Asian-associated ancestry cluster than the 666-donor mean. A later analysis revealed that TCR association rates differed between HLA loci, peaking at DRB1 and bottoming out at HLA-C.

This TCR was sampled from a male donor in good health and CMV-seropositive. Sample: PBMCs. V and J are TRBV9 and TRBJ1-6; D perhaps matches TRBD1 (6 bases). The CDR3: CASSETGLVNSPLHF. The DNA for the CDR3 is TGTGCCAGCAGCGAGACAGGTTTAGTTAATTCACCCCTCCACTTT.